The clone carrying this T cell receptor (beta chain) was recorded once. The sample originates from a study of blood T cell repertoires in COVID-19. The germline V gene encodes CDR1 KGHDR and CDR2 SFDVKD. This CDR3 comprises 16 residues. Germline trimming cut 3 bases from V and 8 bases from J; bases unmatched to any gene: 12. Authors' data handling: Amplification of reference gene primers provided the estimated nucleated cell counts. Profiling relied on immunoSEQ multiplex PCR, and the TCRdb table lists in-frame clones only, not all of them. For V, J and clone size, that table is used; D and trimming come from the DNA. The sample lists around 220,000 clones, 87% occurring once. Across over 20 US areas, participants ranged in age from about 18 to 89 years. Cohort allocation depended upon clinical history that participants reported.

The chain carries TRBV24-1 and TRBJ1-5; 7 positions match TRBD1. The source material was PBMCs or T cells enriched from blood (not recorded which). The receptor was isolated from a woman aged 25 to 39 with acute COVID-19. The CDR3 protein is CATSDEPDREEKPQHF. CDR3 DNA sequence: TGTGCCACCAGTGATGAGCCTGACAGGGAGGAGAAGCCCCAGCATTTT.